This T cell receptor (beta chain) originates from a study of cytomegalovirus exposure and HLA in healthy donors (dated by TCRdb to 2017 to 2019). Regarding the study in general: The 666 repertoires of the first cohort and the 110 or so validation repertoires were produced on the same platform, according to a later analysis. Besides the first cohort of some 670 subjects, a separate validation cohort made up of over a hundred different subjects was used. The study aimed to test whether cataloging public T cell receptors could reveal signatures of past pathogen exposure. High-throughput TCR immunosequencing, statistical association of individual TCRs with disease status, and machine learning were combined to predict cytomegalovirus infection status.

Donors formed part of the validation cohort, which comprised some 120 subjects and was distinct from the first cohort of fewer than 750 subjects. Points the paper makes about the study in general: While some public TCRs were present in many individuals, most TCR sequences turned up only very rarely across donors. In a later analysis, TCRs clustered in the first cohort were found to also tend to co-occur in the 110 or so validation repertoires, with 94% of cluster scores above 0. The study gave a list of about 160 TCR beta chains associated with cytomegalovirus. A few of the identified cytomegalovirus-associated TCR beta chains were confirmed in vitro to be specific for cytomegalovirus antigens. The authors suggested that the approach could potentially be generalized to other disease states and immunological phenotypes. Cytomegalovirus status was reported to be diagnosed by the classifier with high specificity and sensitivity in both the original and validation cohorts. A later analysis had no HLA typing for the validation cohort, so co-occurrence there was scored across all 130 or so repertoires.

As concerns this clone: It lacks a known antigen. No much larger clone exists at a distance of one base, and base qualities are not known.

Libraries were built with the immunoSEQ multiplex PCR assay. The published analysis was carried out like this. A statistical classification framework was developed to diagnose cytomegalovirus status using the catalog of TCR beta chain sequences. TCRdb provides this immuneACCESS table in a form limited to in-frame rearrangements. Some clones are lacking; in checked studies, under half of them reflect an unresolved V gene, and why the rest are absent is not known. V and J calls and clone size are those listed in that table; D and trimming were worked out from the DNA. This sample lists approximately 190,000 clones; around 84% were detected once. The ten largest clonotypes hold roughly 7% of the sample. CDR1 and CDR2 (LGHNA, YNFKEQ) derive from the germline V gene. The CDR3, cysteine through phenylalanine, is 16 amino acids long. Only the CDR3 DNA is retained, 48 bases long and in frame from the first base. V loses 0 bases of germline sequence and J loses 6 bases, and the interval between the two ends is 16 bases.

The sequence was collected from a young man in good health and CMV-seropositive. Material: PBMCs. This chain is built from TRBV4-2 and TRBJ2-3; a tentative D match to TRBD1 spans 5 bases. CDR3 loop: CASSQEALGDGDTQYF. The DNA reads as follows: TGTGCCAGCAGCCAAGAGGCGTTAGGGGATGGGGATACGCAGTATTTT.